This record looks at one TCR beta chain sequence and its context. What it binds is not known. One end of the junction varies from germline; a read error may be responsible. The beta constant-region primer was an equimolar mix of two oligonucleotides covering TRBC1 and TRBC2. Four rounds of PCR amplified the ligated cDNA using nested alpha and beta constant-region primers plus SP2. TCRdb called the UMI-ligation and nested PCR reads again in MiXCR, with one record for every CDR3 protein. The data hold approximately 140,000 distinct CDR3 sequences, with around 21% observed a single time. These data come from a study of naive and memory T cell subsets. Study outcomes and limitations: No ground truth validated the naive and memory repertoire findings. Especially in CD8 cells, naive repertoires contained a few larger clonotypes, possibly CD45RA-re-expressing memory cells. RNA-based TCR counts may shift with T cell activation and differentiation. Clonotypes here are unpaired alpha or beta chain sequences. Over 85% of naive TCR sequences appeared only once, unlike memory subsets.

CDR1 is LGHDT and CDR2 is YNNKEL in the germline V gene (reference sequence). CDR3 length: 15 amino acids. Sequenced sample: naive CD8+ T cells from blood. This chain joins TRBV3-1 and TRBJ1-1; 7 nucleotides match TRBD1. The TCR sequence derives from a human donor in good health. CDR3 DNA: TGTGCCAGCAGCCAAGAAGGGGGCTGGGACACTGTAGCTTTCTTT. It is translated as CASSQEGGWDTVAFF. Looking up the rest from reference TRBV3-1 and TRBJ1-1 gives the full variable domain: DTAVSQTPKYLVTQMGNDKSIKCEQNLGHDTMYWYKQDSKKFLKIMFSYNNKELIINETVPNRFSPKSPDKAHLNLHINSLELGDSAVYFCASSQEGGWDTVAFFGQGTRLTVV.